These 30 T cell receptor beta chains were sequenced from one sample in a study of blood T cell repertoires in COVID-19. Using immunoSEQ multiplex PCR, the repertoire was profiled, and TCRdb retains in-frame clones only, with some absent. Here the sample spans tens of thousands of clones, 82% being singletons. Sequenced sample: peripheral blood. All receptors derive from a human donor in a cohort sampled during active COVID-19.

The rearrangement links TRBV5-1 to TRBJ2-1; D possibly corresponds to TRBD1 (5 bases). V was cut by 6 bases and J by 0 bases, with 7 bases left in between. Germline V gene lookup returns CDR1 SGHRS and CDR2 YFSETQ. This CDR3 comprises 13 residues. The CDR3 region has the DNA TGCGCCAGCAAAACAGGCTCCTACAATGAGCAGTTCTTC. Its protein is CASKTGSYNEQFF.

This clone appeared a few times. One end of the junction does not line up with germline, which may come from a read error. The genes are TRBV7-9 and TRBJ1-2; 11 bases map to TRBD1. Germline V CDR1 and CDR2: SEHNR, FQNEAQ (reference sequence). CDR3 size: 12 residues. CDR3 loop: CASSFRDRGFSF. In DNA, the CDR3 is TGTGCCAGCAGCTTCCGGGACAGGGGGTTTAGTTTC.

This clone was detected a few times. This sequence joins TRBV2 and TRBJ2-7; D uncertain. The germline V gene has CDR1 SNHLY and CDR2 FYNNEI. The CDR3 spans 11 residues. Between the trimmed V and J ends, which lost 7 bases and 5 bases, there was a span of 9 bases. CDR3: CASTPSHEQYF. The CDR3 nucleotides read TGTGCCAGCACCCCATCCCACGAGCAGTACTTC.

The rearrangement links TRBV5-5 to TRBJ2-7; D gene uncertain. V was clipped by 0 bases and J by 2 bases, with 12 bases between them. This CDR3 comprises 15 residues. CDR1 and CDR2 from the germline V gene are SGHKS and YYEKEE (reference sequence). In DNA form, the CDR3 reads TGTGCCAGCAGCTTGGAGGTCCAGGAAACCTACGAGCAGTACTTC. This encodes CASSLEVQETYEQYF.

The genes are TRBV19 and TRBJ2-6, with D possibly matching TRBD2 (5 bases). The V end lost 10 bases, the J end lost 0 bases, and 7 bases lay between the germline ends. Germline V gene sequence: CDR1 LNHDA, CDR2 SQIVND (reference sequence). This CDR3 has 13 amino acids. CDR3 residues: CATRGSGANVLTF. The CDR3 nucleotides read TGTGCCACCCGGGGCTCTGGGGCCAACGTCCTGACTTTC.

This CDR3 is CASSITHRATVGKLFF. In DNA form, the CDR3 reads TGTGCCAGTAGTATCACTCACAGGGCGACGGTGGGGAAACTGTTTTTT. The gene calls are TRBV19 and TRBJ1-4, with D tentatively TRBD1 (6 bases). Between the trimmed V and J ends, which lost 3 bases and 11 bases, there was a span of 22 bases. In germline, CDR1 is LNHDA, CDR2 SQIVND (reference sequence). CDR3 length equals 16 residues.

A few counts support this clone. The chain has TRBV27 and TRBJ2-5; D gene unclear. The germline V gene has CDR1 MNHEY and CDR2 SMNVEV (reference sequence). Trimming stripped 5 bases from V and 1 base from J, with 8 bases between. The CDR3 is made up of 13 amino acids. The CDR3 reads CASSRRPQETQYF. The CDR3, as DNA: TGTGCCAGCAGTCGGAGACCCCAAGAGACCCAGTACTTC.

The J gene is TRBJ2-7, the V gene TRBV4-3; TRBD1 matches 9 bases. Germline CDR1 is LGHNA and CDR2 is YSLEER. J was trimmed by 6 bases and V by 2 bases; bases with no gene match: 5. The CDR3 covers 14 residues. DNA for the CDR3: TGCGCCAGCAGCCAAACCGGGACAGGGATCGAGCAGTACTTC. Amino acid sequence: CASSQTGTGIEQYF.

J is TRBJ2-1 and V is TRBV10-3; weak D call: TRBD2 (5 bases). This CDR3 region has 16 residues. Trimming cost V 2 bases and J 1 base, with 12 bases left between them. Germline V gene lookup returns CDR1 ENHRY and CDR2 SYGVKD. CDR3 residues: CAISEVPPGSYNEQFF. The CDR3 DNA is TGTGCCATCAGTGAGGTCCCCCCGGGGTCCTACAATGAGCAGTTCTTC.

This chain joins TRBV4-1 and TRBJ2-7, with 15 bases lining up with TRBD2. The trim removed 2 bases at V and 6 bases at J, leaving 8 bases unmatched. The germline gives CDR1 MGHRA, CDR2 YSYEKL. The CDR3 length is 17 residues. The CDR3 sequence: CASSQLGLAGGQGEQYF. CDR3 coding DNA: TGCGCCAGCAGCCAATTGGGACTAGCGGGGGGCCAAGGCGAGCAGTACTTC.

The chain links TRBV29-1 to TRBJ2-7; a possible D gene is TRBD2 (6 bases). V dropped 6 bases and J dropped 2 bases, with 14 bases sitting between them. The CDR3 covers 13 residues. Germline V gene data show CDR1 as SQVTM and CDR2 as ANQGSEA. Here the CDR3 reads CSVLTRLTYEQYF. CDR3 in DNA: TGCAGCGTATTGACTAGACTCACCTACGAGCAGTACTTC.

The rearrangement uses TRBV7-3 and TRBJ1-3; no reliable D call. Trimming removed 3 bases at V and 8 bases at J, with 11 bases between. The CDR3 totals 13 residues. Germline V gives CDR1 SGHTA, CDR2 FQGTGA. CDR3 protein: CASSLAAGDTIYF. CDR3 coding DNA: TGTGCCAGCAGCTTGGCCGCCGGAGACACCATATATTTT. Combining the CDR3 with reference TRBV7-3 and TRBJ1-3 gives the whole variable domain GAGVSQTPSNKVTEKGKYVELRCDPISGHTALYWYRQSLGQGPEFLIYFQGTGAADDSGLPNDRFFAVRPEGSVSTLKIQRTERGDSAVYLCASSLAAGDTIYFGEGSWLTVV.

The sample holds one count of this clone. CDR3 protein: CASMSRAGGTDTQYF. CDR3 nucleotide sequence: TGTGCCAGTATGAGTAGGGCGGGCGGCACAGATACGCAGTATTTT. The chain has TRBV27 and TRBJ2-3, with a possible D match to TRBD2 (5 bases). CDR3 length: 15 amino acids. The germline gives CDR1 MNHEY, CDR2 SMNVEV (reference sequence). V lost 9 bases and J 1 base, leaving 17 bases between the germline ends.

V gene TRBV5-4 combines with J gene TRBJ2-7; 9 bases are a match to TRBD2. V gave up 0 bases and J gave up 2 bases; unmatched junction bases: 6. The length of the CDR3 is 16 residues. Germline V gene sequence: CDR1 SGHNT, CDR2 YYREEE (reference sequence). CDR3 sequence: CASSLVPSGAPYEQYF. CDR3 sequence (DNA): TGTGCCAGCAGCTTGGTTCCTAGCGGGGCCCCCTACGAGCAGTACTTC.

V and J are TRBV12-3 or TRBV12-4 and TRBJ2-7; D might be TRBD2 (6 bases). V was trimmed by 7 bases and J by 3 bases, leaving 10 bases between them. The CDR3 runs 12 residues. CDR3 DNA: TGTGCCAGCACAATGGGGGGCTACGAGCAGTACTTC. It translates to CASTMGGYEQYF.

CDR3 coding DNA: TGTGCCAGCAGCCTTCAGGGGTCTGGAAACACCATATATTTT. It encodes CASSLQGSGNTIYF. The chain recombines TRBV5-4 with TRBJ1-3, with TRBD1 as a possible D gene (6 bases). The V end lost 4 bases, the J end lost 1 base, and 9 bases lay between the germline ends. The CDR3 length is 14 residues. Germline V CDR1 and CDR2: SGHNT, YYREEE (reference sequence). Full variable domain (outside the CDR3, taken from reference TRBV5-4 and TRBJ1-3): ETGVTQSPTHLIKTRGQQVTLRCSSQSGHNTVSWYQQALGQGPQFIFQYYREEENGRGNFPPRFSGLQFPNYSSELNVNALELDDSALYLCASSLQGSGNTIYFGEGSWLTVV.

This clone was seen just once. CDR3 DNA: TGTGCCAGCAGCCCGGCGGCGGCCCCGGGGTTGCTAAATTCACCCCTCCACTTT. Residues: CASSPAAAPGLLNSPLHF. This rearrangement joins TRBV7-8 to TRBJ1-6; D ambiguous. The length of the CDR3 is 18 residues. Germline V gene sequence: CDR1 SGHVS, CDR2 FQNEAQ. V shed 5 bases and J shed 7 bases, with 24 bases lying between them.

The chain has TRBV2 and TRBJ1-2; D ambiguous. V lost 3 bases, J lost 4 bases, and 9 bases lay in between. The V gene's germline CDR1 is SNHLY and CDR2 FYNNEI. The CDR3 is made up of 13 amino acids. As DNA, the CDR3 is TGTGCCAGCAGTGAGGGAGGTGGCTATGGCTACACCTTC. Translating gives CASSEGGGYGYTF.

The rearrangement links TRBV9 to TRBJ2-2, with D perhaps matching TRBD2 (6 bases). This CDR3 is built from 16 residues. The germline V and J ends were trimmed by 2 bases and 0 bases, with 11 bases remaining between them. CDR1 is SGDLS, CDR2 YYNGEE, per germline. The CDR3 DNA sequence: TGTGCCAGCAGCGTTAAAGCGGGTCCGAACACCGGGGAGCTGTTTTTT. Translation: CASSVKAGPNTGELFF.

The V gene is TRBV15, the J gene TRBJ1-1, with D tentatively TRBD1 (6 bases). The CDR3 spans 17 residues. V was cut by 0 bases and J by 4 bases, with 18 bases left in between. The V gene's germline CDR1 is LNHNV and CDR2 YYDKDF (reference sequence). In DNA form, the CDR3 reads TGTGCCACCAGCAGAGATAATGGTGGGGGCTGGGTCACTGAAGCTTTCTTT. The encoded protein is CATSRDNGGGWVTEAFF.

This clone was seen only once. CDR3 DNA sequence: TGTGCCATCAGTGACGTTCGGACAGGGAACTATGGCTACACCTTC. It codes for CAISDVRTGNYGYTF. This rearrangement joins TRBV10-3 to TRBJ1-2, with 8 bases identical to TRBD1. Per the germline V gene, CDR1 is ENHRY and CDR2 is SYGVKD. The CDR3 sequence is 15 residues long. With V trimmed by 3 bases and J by 2 bases, 5 bases remained unmatched.

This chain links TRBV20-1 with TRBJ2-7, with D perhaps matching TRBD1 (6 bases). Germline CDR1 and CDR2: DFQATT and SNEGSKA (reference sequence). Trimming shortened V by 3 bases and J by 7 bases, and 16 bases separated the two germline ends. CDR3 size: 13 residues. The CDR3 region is CSASRYRAREQYF. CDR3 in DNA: TGCAGTGCTAGTAGGTACAGGGCCAGAGAGCAGTACTTC.

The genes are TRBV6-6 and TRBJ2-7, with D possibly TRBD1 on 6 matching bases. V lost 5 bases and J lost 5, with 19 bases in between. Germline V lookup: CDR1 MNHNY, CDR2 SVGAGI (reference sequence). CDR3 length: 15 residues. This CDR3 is CASSPGQGWTHEQYF. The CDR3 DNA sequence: TGTGCCAGCAGTCCCGGGCAGGGGTGGACCCACGAGCAGTACTTC.

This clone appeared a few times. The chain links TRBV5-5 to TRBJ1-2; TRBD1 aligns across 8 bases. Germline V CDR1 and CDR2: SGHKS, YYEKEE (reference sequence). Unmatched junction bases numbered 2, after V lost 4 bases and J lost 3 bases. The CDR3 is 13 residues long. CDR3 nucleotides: TGTGCCAGCAGCCTGACAGGGGACTATGGCTACACCTTC. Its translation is CASSLTGDYGYTF.

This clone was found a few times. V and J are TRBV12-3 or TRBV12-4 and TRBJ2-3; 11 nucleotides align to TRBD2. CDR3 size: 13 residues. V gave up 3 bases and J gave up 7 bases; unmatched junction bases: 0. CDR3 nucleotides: TGTGCCAGCAGTTTGACTAGCGGGAATACGCAGTATTTT. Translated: CASSLTSGNTQYF.

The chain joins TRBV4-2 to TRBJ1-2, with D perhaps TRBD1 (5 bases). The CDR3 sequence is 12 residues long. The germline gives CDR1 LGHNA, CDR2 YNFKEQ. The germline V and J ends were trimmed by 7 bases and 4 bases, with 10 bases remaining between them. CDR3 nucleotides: TGTGCCAGCACTGGGGGAGGCTATGGCTACACCTTC. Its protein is CASTGGGYGYTF.

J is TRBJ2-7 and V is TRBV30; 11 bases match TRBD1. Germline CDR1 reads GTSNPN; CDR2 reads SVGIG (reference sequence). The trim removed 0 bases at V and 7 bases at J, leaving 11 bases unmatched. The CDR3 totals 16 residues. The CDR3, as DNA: TGTGCCTGGAGTGTAGACCGGACAGGGGGCTCGGGGGAGCAGTACTTC. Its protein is CAWSVDRTGGSGEQYF.

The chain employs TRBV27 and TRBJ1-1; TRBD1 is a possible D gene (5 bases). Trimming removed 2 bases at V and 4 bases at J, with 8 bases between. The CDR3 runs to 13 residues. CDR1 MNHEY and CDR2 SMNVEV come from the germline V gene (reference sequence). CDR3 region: CASSLNRGTEAFF. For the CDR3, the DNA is TGTGCCAGCAGTTTAAATAGGGGCACTGAAGCTTTCTTT.

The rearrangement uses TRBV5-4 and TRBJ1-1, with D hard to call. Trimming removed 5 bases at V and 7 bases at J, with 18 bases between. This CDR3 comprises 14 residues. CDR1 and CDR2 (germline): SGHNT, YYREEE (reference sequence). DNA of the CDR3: TGTGCCAGCAGTTTACCGTCGAGGGAGGGTGAAGCTTTCTTT. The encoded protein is CASSLPSREGEAFF. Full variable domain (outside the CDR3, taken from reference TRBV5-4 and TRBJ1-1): ETGVTQSPTHLIKTRGQQVTLRCSSQSGHNTVSWYQQALGQGPQFIFQYYREEENGRGNFPPRFSGLQFPNYSSELNVNALELDDSALYLCASSLPSREGEAFFGQGTRLTVV.

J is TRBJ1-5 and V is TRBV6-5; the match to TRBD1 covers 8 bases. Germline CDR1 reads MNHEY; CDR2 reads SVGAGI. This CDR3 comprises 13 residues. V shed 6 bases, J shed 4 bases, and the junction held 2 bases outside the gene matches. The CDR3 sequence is CASRGTGNQPQHF. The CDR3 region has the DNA TGTGCCAGCAGAGGGACAGGTAATCAGCCCCAGCATTTT.